This T cell receptor (beta chain) originates from a study of vaccination and CD4 T cells after COVID-19. Sequenced with the Oncomine TCR Beta short-read assay was DNA taken from cultured CD4+ T cells. TCRdb reprocessed the PCR reads via MiXCR and lists one record per CDR3 protein. The profile shows tens of thousands of distinct CDR3 sequences, roughly 70% of them singletons. This sample's treatment: roughly 10-day PBMC culture with coronavirus spike peptide pools or control peptides (ViraFEST assay). The CDR3 sequence is 11 residues long. V lost 3 bases and J 4 bases, leaving 7 bases between the germline ends. Germline V gene data show CDR1 as DFQATT and CDR2 as SNEGSKA (reference sequence). Details on this clonotype: No antigen is known for it.

Material for sequencing was CD4+ T cells from blood, cultured in vitro. J is TRBJ2-7 and V is TRBV20-1; D unresolved. The TCR was taken from a human donor who had recovered from COVID-19. CDR3 nucleotide sequence: TGCAGTGCTAGTTTGGGGTACGAGCAGTACTTC. Its protein product is CSASLGYEQYF.